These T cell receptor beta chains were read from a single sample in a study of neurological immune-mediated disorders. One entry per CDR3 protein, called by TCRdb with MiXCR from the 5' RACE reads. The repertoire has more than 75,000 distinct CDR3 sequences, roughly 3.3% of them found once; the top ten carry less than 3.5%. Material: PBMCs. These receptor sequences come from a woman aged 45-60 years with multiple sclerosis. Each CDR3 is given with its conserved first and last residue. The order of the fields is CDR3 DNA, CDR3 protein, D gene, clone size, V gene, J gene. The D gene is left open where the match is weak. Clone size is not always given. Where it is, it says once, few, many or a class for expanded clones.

CDR3 DNA: TGTGCCAGCAGTTACGAGGCGGGGAAGGGGAGCACAGATACGCAGTATTTT
CDR3 protein: CASSYEAGKGSTDTQYF
D gene: NA
clone size: once
V gene: TRBV6-2/TRBV6-3
J gene: TRBJ2-3

CDR3 DNA: TGCAGTGCTAGAAGGGGGCCAGGACAGGGACAAGATACGCAGTATTTT
CDR3 protein: CSARRGPGQGQDTQYF
D gene: TRBD1
clone size: many
V gene: TRBV20-1
J gene: TRBJ2-3

CDR3 DNA: TGTGCCAGCAGCCGTAGTTTCGTAGCGGGGGGTCGGGATACGCAGTATTTT
CDR3 protein: CASSRSFVAGGRDTQYF
D gene: TRBD2
clone size: many
V gene: TRBV7-8
J gene: TRBJ2-3

CDR3 DNA: TGCGCCAGCAGCTGGCAGGGGGACTCCTACAATGAGCAGTTCTTC
CDR3 protein: CASSWQGDSYNEQFF
D gene: TRBD1
clone size: many
V gene: TRBV5-1
J gene: TRBJ2-1

CDR3 DNA: TGCGCCAGCAGCTTGGAGCCGGGGCGTGAAGCTTTCTTT
CDR3 protein: CASSLEPGREAFF
D gene: NA
clone size: many
V gene: TRBV5-1
J gene: TRBJ1-1

CDR3 DNA: TGTGCCACCCCAGGGCCCACAGATACGCAGTATTTT
CDR3 protein: CATPGPTDTQYF
D gene: NA
clone size: many
V gene: TRBV18
J gene: TRBJ2-3

CDR3 DNA: TGTGCCAGCAGCTTAGATGCTCTGAGGCCCCAGCATTTT
CDR3 protein: CASSLDALRPQHF
D gene: NA
clone size: many
V gene: TRBV7-2
J gene: TRBJ1-5

CDR3 DNA: TGTGCCAGCAGTTTTAACCGGTCACCCCTCCACTTT
CDR3 protein: CASSFNRSPLHF
D gene: NA
clone size: NA
V gene: TRBV12-3/TRBV12-4
J gene: TRBJ1-6

CDR3 DNA: TGCGCCAGCAGCTGGACGGGGATGGATGGCTACACCTTC
CDR3 protein: CASSWTGMDGYTF
D gene: NA
clone size: many
V gene: TRBV5-1
J gene: TRBJ1-2

CDR3 DNA: TGTGCCAGCAGCTTAGGGGCGCGGGGTGAGCAGTTCTTC
CDR3 protein: CASSLGARGEQFF
D gene: NA
clone size: many
V gene: TRBV7-2
J gene: TRBJ2-1

CDR3 DNA: TGCAGTGCTAGATTCACCACCGGCGGGACAGGGGGCTACAATGAGCAGTTCTTC
CDR3 protein: CSARFTTGGTGGYNEQFF
D gene: TRBD1
clone size: many
V gene: TRBV20-1
J gene: TRBJ2-1

CDR3 DNA: TGTGCCAGCAGTTACTCCCGGGAAGAGACCCAGTACTTC
CDR3 protein: CASSYSREETQYF
D gene: NA
clone size: many
V gene: TRBV6-6
J gene: TRBJ2-5

CDR3 DNA: TGTGCCAGCAGCCAACGTTTGTTGGGGGATACGCAGTATTTT
CDR3 protein: CASSQRLLGDTQYF
D gene: NA
clone size: many
V gene: TRBV3-1
J gene: TRBJ2-3

CDR3 DNA: TGCGCCAGCAGCCCGGGAGATTCACAAGAGACCCAGTACTTC
CDR3 protein: CASSPGDSQETQYF
D gene: NA
clone size: many
V gene: TRBV5-1
J gene: TRBJ2-5

CDR3 DNA: TGTGCCAGCAGCTCAACCGGGACTAGAAGCACAGATACGCAGTATTTT
CDR3 protein: CASSSTGTRSTDTQYF
D gene: TRBD2
clone size: many
V gene: TRBV3-1
J gene: TRBJ2-3

CDR3 DNA: TGCGCCAGCAGCTCTGGACAGCCCGCCTCCTACGAGCAGTACTTC
CDR3 protein: CASSSGQPASYEQYF
D gene: NA
clone size: many
V gene: TRBV5-1
J gene: TRBJ2-7

CDR3 DNA: TGCAGTGCTAGGGCGTTTCTTTCCGGGAGCCAAGAGACCCAGTACTTC
CDR3 protein: CSARAFLSGSQETQYF
D gene: NA
clone size: many
V gene: TRBV20-1
J gene: TRBJ2-5

CDR3 DNA: TGTGCCAGCAGTTACACTAGTAGCAATCAGCCCCAGCATTTT
CDR3 protein: CASSYTSSNQPQHF
D gene: NA
clone size: many
V gene: TRBV6-5
J gene: TRBJ1-5

CDR3 DNA: TGTGCCACCCTTAGGCAGGGGTCTGGAATTGAGCAGTTCTTC
CDR3 protein: CATLRQGSGIEQFF
D gene: NA
clone size: many
V gene: TRBV6-2/TRBV6-3
J gene: TRBJ2-1

CDR3 DNA: TGTGCCAGCAGCTTTTCCGACAGATACACAGATACGCAGTATTTT
CDR3 protein: CASSFSDRYTDTQYF
D gene: NA
clone size: NA
V gene: TRBV7-6
J gene: TRBJ2-3

CDR3 DNA: TGTGCCAGCAGTCCTAGACCGGGGGAGACCCAGTACTTC
CDR3 protein: CASSPRPGETQYF
D gene: NA
clone size: many
V gene: TRBV3-1
J gene: TRBJ2-5

CDR3 DNA: TGTGCCAGCAGTTTACACAGCTATGGCTACACCTTC
CDR3 protein: CASSLHSYGYTF
D gene: NA
clone size: many
V gene: TRBV12-3/TRBV12-4
J gene: TRBJ1-2

CDR3 DNA: TGTGCCAGCAGCCGGGACAGAAGCAATCAGCCCCAGCATTTT
CDR3 protein: CASSRDRSNQPQHF
D gene: TRBD1
clone size: many
V gene: TRBV12-3/TRBV12-4
J gene: TRBJ1-5

CDR3 DNA: TGCGCCAGCAGCTACCTCCTAACCGGGGGTGCTGAGCAGTTCTTC
CDR3 protein: CASSYLLTGGAEQFF
D gene: NA
clone size: many
V gene: TRBV5-1
J gene: TRBJ2-1

CDR3 DNA: TGTGCCAGCACCCCGGGGGCCCCCGCGCATAACTACACCTTC
CDR3 protein: CASTPGAPAHNYTF
D gene: NA
clone size: many
V gene: TRBV12-3/TRBV12-4
J gene: TRBJ1-2

CDR3 DNA: TGCGCCAGCAGCCAAGATCCCGGGACAGGCTACGAGCAGTACTTC
CDR3 protein: CASSQDPGTGYEQYF
D gene: TRBD1
clone size: NA
V gene: TRBV4-1
J gene: TRBJ2-7

CDR3 DNA: TGCGCCAGCAGCTGGGGTCCGGGGATCAATGAGCAGTTCTTC
CDR3 protein: CASSWGPGINEQFF
D gene: NA
clone size: many
V gene: TRBV5-1
J gene: TRBJ2-1

CDR3 DNA: TGCGCCAGCAGTGAACTGGGCAAAGAGACCCAGTACTTC
CDR3 protein: CASSELGKETQYF
D gene: NA
clone size: many
V gene: TRBV10-1
J gene: TRBJ2-5

CDR3 DNA: TGTGCCAGCAGCTCCGGGACAGAAAACACTGAAGCTTTCTTT
CDR3 protein: CASSSGTENTEAFF
D gene: TRBD1
clone size: many
V gene: TRBV5-1
J gene: TRBJ1-1

CDR3 DNA: TGTGCCAGCAGCGAGGCCAATCAGCCCCAGCATTTT
CDR3 protein: CASSEANQPQHF
D gene: NA
clone size: few
V gene: TRBV28
J gene: TRBJ1-5

CDR3 DNA: TGTGCTAGCAGCCTAGGACAGGGGCGTGTAGATACGCAGTATTTT
CDR3 protein: CASSLGQGRVDTQYF
D gene: TRBD1
clone size: many
V gene: TRBV7-7
J gene: TRBJ2-3

CDR3 DNA: TGTGCCAGCAGCCAATTGGGAAAGGGGAACTATGGCTACACTTTC
CDR3 protein: CASSQLGKGNYGYTF
D gene: NA
clone size: few
V gene: TRBV7-9
J gene: TRBJ1-2

CDR3 DNA: TGTGCCAGCAGTCCCCGGACAGGGGGTTCCTACGAGCAGTACTTC
CDR3 protein: CASSPRTGGSYEQYF
D gene: TRBD1
clone size: many
V gene: TRBV6-5
J gene: TRBJ2-7

CDR3 DNA: TGTGCTAGTGGTTTGGTACAAGGGACCAATCAGCCCCAGCATTTT
CDR3 protein: CASGLVQGTNQPQHF
D gene: NA
clone size: many
V gene: TRBV12-5
J gene: TRBJ1-5

CDR3 DNA: TGCAGTGCCCAGGGACTAGCGGGGGGGCTCTTGTATGAGCAGTACTTC
CDR3 protein: CSAQGLAGGLLYEQYF
D gene: TRBD2
clone size: many
V gene: TRBV20-1
J gene: TRBJ2-7

CDR3 DNA: TGCGCCAGCAGCCGGGGGCGAGGAGGGCTATTCTTC
CDR3 protein: CASSRGRGGLFF
D gene: NA
clone size: many
V gene: TRBV4-1
J gene: TRBJ2-1

CDR3 DNA: TGCAGTGCTAGTGTGTGGCGGGGGACAAATACGCAGTATTTT
CDR3 protein: CSASVWRGTNTQYF
D gene: NA
clone size: many
V gene: TRBV20-1
J gene: TRBJ2-3

CDR3 DNA: TGTGCTAGTGGGAAGCCCCAGGGGTCCGAGCAGTACTTC
CDR3 protein: CASGKPQGSEQYF
D gene: NA
clone size: many
V gene: TRBV12-5
J gene: TRBJ2-7

CDR3 DNA: TGTGCCAGCAGTTTGATCGTGGACGAGCAGTACTTC
CDR3 protein: CASSLIVDEQYF
D gene: NA
clone size: many
V gene: TRBV12-3/TRBV12-4
J gene: TRBJ2-7

CDR3 DNA: TGTGCCAGCAGTTTAGACGGAAACTCTGGGGCCAACGTCCTGACTTTC
CDR3 protein: CASSLDGNSGANVLTF
D gene: NA
clone size: NA
V gene: TRBV27
J gene: TRBJ2-6